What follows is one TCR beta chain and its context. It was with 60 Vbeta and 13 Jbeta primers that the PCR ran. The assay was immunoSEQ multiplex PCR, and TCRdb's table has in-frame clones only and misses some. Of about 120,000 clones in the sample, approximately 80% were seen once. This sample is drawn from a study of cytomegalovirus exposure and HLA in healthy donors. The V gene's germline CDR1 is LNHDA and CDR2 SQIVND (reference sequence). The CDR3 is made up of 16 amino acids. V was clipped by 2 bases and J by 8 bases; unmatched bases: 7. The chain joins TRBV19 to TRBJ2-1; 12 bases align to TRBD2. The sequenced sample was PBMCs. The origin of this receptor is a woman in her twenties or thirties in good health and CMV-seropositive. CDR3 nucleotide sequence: TGTGCCAGTAGTATAAGACTAGCGGGAGTAGCGGATGAGCAGTTCTTC. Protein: CASSIRLAGVADEQFF. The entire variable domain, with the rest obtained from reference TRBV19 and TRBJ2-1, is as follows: DGGITQSPKYLFRKEGQNVTLSCEQNLNHDAMYWYRQDPGQGLRLIYYSQIVNDFQKGDIAEGYSVSREKKESFPLTVTSAQKNPTAFYLCASSIRLAGVADEQFFGPGTRLTVL.